These 29 T cell receptor beta chains came from one sample sequenced in a study of blood T cell repertoires in COVID-19. Data came from immunoSEQ multiplex PCR; TCRdb stores just in-frame clones and leaves some out. Here the sample spans 180,000 or so clones, 86% being singletons. Material for sequencing was peripheral blood. These receptors were obtained from a man younger than 35 with acute or convalescent COVID-19.

The rearrangement uses TRBV11-2 and TRBJ2-5, with TRBD2 identical over 9 bases. Germline loops: CDR1 SGHAT, CDR2 FQNNGV. CDR3 size: 18 residues. V trimming: 1 base; J trimming: 5 bases; junction bases outside the gene matches: 14. Here the CDR3 reads CASSLGVSGGDPRETQYF. In DNA form, the CDR3 reads TGTGCCAGCAGCTTAGGAGTTAGCGGGGGTGACCCAAGGGAGACCCAGTACTTC.

Here the CDR3 DNA reads TGTGCCAGCAGCTTAGAAGGGACACCTAATTACAATGAGCAGTTCTTC. Amino acids: CASSLEGTPNYNEQFF. The chain is built from TRBV7-6 and TRBJ2-1, with D possibly TRBD1 on 6 matching bases. This CDR3 is 16 amino acids long. The germline CDR1 and CDR2 sequences are SGHVS and FNYEAQ. V lost 1 base and J 4 bases, leaving 14 bases between the germline ends.

CDR3 amino acids: CASRAALTDTQYF. Written as DNA, the CDR3 is TGTGCCAGCAGGGCCGCTCTCACAGATACGCAGTATTTT. The chain employs TRBV27 and TRBJ2-3; D remains ambiguous. V dropped 6 bases and J dropped 2 bases, with 9 bases sitting between them. The germline V gene has CDR1 MNHEY and CDR2 SMNVEV (reference sequence). The CDR3 extends over 13 amino acids.

The chain carries TRBV28 and TRBJ1-4, with 7 nucleotides matching TRBD1. This CDR3 region has 15 residues. V lost 5 bases to trimming and J lost 7 bases; unmatched junction nucleotides: 10. Germline V gene lookup returns CDR1 MDHEN and CDR2 SYDVKM. The CDR3 nucleotides are TGTGCCAGCAGTCGAACAGGGGATTTGGCTGAAAAACTGTTTTTT. This codes for CASSRTGDLAEKLFF.

The chain combines TRBV5-8 with TRBJ2-5; TRBD1 agrees at 7 bases. Germline lookup yields CDR1 SGHTS and CDR2 YDEGEE. J was trimmed by 4 bases and V by 4 bases; bases with no gene match: 16. The CDR3 loop spans 17 amino acids. CDR3 sequence reads: CASSPLHVQGLGETQYF. The CDR3 DNA reads as TGTGCCAGCAGCCCGCTCCACGTACAGGGGTTGGGAGAGACCCAGTACTTC.

The chain has TRBV25-1 and TRBJ2-3, with 7 bases lining up with TRBD2. The CDR3 has 14 amino acids. The germline V gene has CDR1 MGHDK and CDR2 SYGVNS. V was clipped by 4 bases and J by 2 bases; unmatched bases: 3. The CDR3 sequence is CASSGGRNTDTQYF. The CDR3 DNA sequence: TGTGCCAGCAGTGGCGGGAGAAACACAGATACGCAGTATTTT.

This clone was observed a handful of times. The V and J genes are TRBV3-1 (or the pseudogene TRBV3-2) and TRBJ1-5, with D possibly TRBD1 on 5 matching bases. The V gene lost 1 base and the J gene lost 5 bases, with 6 bases spanning the gap. Germline V gives CDR1 LGHDT, CDR2 YNNKEL (reference sequence). The CDR3 consists of 13 residues. The CDR3 spells CASSQVGDQPQHF. The DNA of the CDR3 is TGTGCCAGCAGCCAAGTAGGGGATCAGCCCCAGCATTTT.

This clone was found a few times. This chain joins TRBV2 and TRBJ1-1; D may be TRBD1 (6 bases). Trimming removed 3 bases from V and 2 bases from J, with 10 bases in between. Germline-derived CDR1 and CDR2 are SNHLY and FYNNEI. The CDR3 runs 14 residues. CDR3 in DNA: TGTGCCAGCAGTGATCAGGGGCCCAACACTGAAGCTTTCTTT. Its protein is CASSDQGPNTEAFF.

The chain couples TRBV2 to TRBJ2-7; 7 bases line up with TRBD2. This CDR3 is 14 amino acids long. The germline gives CDR1 SNHLY, CDR2 FYNNEI. Unmatched junction bases numbered 4, after V lost 1 base and J lost 4 bases. Here the CDR3 reads CASSEGSGGYEQYV. The CDR3 DNA is TGTGCCAGCAGTGAAGGTTCCGGGGGGTACGAGCAGTACGTC.

J is TRBJ1-2 and V is TRBV7-9; 7 positions match TRBD1. V was clipped by 0 bases and J by 4 bases; unmatched bases: 2. Germline V gives CDR1 SEHNR, CDR2 FQNEAQ (reference sequence). The CDR3 is 14 residues long. The CDR3 region has the DNA TGTGCCAGCAGCTTAGCCGCAGGGGGCTATGGCTACACCTTC. This sequence encodes CASSLAAGGYGYTF.

The rearrangement links TRBV11-2 to TRBJ1-6; D gene ambiguous. The germline CDR1 and CDR2 sequences are SGHAT and FQNNGV. V was pared by 5 bases and J by 10 bases, with 18 bases between. This CDR3 has 15 residues. The CDR3 DNA reads TGTGCCAGCAGCCGTACTATCCAGAGTGGATCACCCCTCCACTTT. Protein: CASSRTIQSGSPLHF. The full variable domain, in which reference TRBV11-2 and TRBJ1-6 provide the parts outside the CDR3, is EAGVAQSPRYKIIEKRQSVAFWCNPISGHATLYWYQQILGQGPKLLIQFQNNGVVDDSQLPKDRFSAERLKGVDSTLKIQPAKLEDSAVYLCASSRTIQSGSPLHFGNGTRLTVT.

This clone was seen a few times. The CDR3 protein is CASSVTPGDSYEQYV. The DNA of the CDR3 is TGTGCCAGCAGCGTCACCCCAGGGGACTCCTACGAGCAGTACGTC. The V gene is TRBV5-5, the J gene TRBJ2-7; maybe TRBD1 (6 bases). The germline V and J ends were trimmed by 4 bases and 0 bases, with 14 bases remaining between them. Germline V gene sequence: CDR1 SGHKS, CDR2 YYEKEE (reference sequence). The CDR3 loop spans 15 amino acids.

The table lists this clone with a count of one. V and J are TRBV7-9 and TRBJ1-1; 8 bases fit TRBD1. CDR1 SEHNR and CDR2 FQNEAQ come from the germline V gene (reference sequence). After removal of 6 bases from V and 0 bases from J, the junction contained 9 bases not matched to a gene. The length of the CDR3 is 16 residues. The CDR3 sequence: CASSPPSTGVNTEAFF. The DNA of the CDR3 is TGTGCCAGCAGTCCTCCCTCGACAGGGGTGAACACTGAAGCTTTCTTT. Drawing the rest from reference TRBV7-9 and TRBJ1-1, the complete variable domain is DTGVSQNPRHKITKRGQNVTFRCDPISEHNRLYWYRQTLGQGPEFLTYFQNEAQLEKSRLLSDRFSAERPKGSFSTLEIQRTEQGDSAMYLCASSPPSTGVNTEAFFGQGTRLTVV.

The V call is TRBV4-1, the J call TRBJ2-3; 9 positions agree with TRBD2. Trimming at V came to 4 bases and at J to 0 bases, leaving 5 bases not matched to a gene. Per the germline V gene, CDR1 is MGHRA and CDR2 is YSYEKL. The length of the CDR3 is 16 residues. The DNA of the CDR3 is TGCGCCAGCAGCCGAATAGCGGGGGTAAGCACAGATACGCAGTATTTT. Protein sequence: CASSRIAGVSTDTQYF.

The chain couples TRBV3-1 (or the pseudogene TRBV3-2) to TRBJ1-2; D perhaps matches TRBD1 (5 bases). CDR1 and CDR2 (germline): LGHDT, YNNKEL (reference sequence). CDR3 size: 14 residues. V lost 0 bases and J 7 bases, leaving 12 bases between the germline ends. CDR3 nucleotide sequence: TGTGCCAGCAGCCAAGACTCGTGGGGCGGTGGCTACACCTTC. It specifies CASSQDSWGGGYTF.

The CDR3: CASSVSGRETQYF. CDR3 coding DNA: TGTGCCAGCAGCGTATCCGGGAGGGAGACCCAGTACTTC. The V call is TRBV9, the J call TRBJ2-5; 7 bases are a match to TRBD2. The germline CDR1 and CDR2 sequences are SGDLS and YYNGEE. The CDR3 consists of 13 residues. V was clipped by 1 base and J by 5 bases; unmatched bases: 2.

This rearrangement joins TRBV19 to TRBJ1-1; possible D gene TRBD1, 6 bases. This CDR3 is 16 amino acids long. Trimming stripped 3 bases from V and 0 bases from J, with 14 bases between. Germline CDR1 and CDR2: LNHDA and SQIVND (reference sequence). The CDR3 DNA follows: TGTGCCAGTAGTATTTCAACTGACAGGATGAACACTGAAGCTTTCTTT. Protein sequence: CASSISTDRMNTEAFF.

V usage is TRBV2 and J usage is TRBJ1-2; D is possibly TRBD1 (5 bases). The germline V and J ends were trimmed by 6 bases and 6 bases, with 11 bases remaining between them. Germline V gene lookup returns CDR1 SNHLY and CDR2 FYNNEI. This CDR3 comprises 12 residues. CDR3 in DNA: TGTGCCAGCAGATCTACCAGGGATGGCTACACCTTC. Translating gives CASRSTRDGYTF. The whole variable domain, filled in from reference TRBV2 and TRBJ1-2, reads EPEVTQTPSHQVTQMGQEVILRCVPISNHLYFYWYRQILGQKVEFLVSFYNNEISEKSEIFDDQFSVERPDGSNFTLKIRSTKLEDSAMYFCASRSTRDGYTFGSGTRLTVV.

The V and J genes are TRBV19 and TRBJ1-5; no reliable D call. The CDR3 length is 14 residues. V was cut by 7 bases and J by 3 bases, with 13 bases left in between. CDR1 is LNHDA, CDR2 SQIVND, per germline (reference sequence). In DNA, the CDR3 is TGTGCCAGTAACAGAGCCAGGTACAATCAGCCCCAGCATTTT. This sequence encodes CASNRARYNQPQHF.

The chain joins TRBV2 to TRBJ1-1; 12 bases align to TRBD1. J gave up 2 bases and V 7 bases, and 5 bases lay outside the gene matches. The CDR3 runs 15 residues. Germline lookup yields CDR1 SNHLY and CDR2 FYNNEI. CDR3 in amino acids: CASTPGTGGNTEAFF. For the CDR3, the DNA is TGTGCCAGCACCCCCGGGACAGGGGGCAACACTGAAGCTTTCTTT.

The chain joins TRBV5-6 to TRBJ2-2; 7 nucleotides line up with TRBD1. The CDR3 sequence is 15 residues long. V dropped 4 bases and J dropped 7; count of bases not matched to a gene: 10. Germline V gene data show CDR1 as SGHDT and CDR2 as YYEEEE. The CDR3 loop reads CASSRRRQGIGELFF. The CDR3 nucleotides are TGTGCCAGCAGCCGACGGAGACAGGGTATCGGGGAGCTGTTTTTT.

The rearrangement joins TRBV4-2 to TRBJ1-4; tentatively, D is TRBD1 (5 bases). Trimming removed 0 bases at V and 4 bases at J, with 12 bases between. The CDR3 length is 16 residues. CDR1 and CDR2 from the germline V gene are LGHNA and YNFKEQ. CDR3: CASSQDGRQGNEKLFF. The CDR3 DNA sequence: TGTGCCAGCAGCCAAGATGGTCGGCAGGGTAATGAAAAACTGTTTTTT.

This chain connects TRBV7-6 to TRBJ1-4, with a tentative D call TRBD1 (5 bases). The CDR3 is made up of 15 amino acids. Deletions cut 5 bases from V and 1 base from J, with 11 bases between. Looked up from germline, CDR1 is SGHVS and CDR2 is FNYEAQ. This chain's CDR3 is CASSRKGLTNEKLFF. CDR3 coding DNA: TGTGCCAGCAGCCGAAAGGGGTTAACTAATGAAAAACTGTTTTTT.

The V call is TRBV21-1, the J call TRBJ1-1; the table calls TRBD1, which could not be checked here. TRBV21-1 constitutes a pseudogene. CDR3 length: 15 amino acids. The CDR3 reads CASSPRQGADTEAFF. CDR3 DNA sequence: TGTGCCAGCAGCCCACGACAGGGGGCGGATACTGAAGCTTTCTTT.

DNA of the CDR3: TGTGCCAGCAGCTTAGCATCCAGCACCGGGGAGCTGTTTTTT. The encoded protein is CASSLASSTGELFF. The J gene is TRBJ2-2, the V gene TRBV11-2; D gene unclear. This CDR3 region has 14 residues. Trimming removed 1 base at V and 4 bases at J, with 7 bases between. Per the germline V gene, CDR1 is SGHAT and CDR2 is FQNNGV.

V gene TRBV7-9 combines with J gene TRBJ2-3; TRBD2 matches at 9 bases. With V trimmed by 1 base and J by 2 bases, 7 bases remained unmatched. CDR3 length: 17 amino acids. Germline CDR1 reads SEHNR; CDR2 reads FQNEAQ (reference sequence). The CDR3 reads CASSLGPSGVPTDTQYF. CDR3 in DNA: TGTGCCAGCAGCTTAGGCCCTAGCGGGGTCCCCACAGATACGCAGTATTTT.

The genes are TRBV30 and TRBJ1-2; no clear D. The CDR3 is made up of 13 amino acids. The V gene's germline CDR1 is GTSNPN and CDR2 SVGIG (reference sequence). V was pared by 0 bases and J by 6 bases, with 11 bases between. CDR3 sequence (DNA): TGTGCCTGGAGTGTACGGAGAGGGAATGGCTACACCTTC. Its translation: CAWSVRRGNGYTF. Supplemented by reference TRBV30 and TRBJ1-2, the full variable domain reads SQTIHQWPATLVQPVGSPLSLECTVEGTSNPNLYWYRQAAGRGLQLLFYSVGIGQISSEVPQNLSASRPQDRQFILSSKKLLLSDSGFYLCAWSVRRGNGYTFGSGTRLTVV.

J is TRBJ1-2 and V is TRBV2, with 10 bases identical to TRBD1. Unmatched junction bases numbered 0, after V lost 6 bases and J lost 2 bases. CDR3 length equals 13 residues. Germline CDR1 reads SNHLY; CDR2 reads FYNNEI. Written as DNA, the CDR3 is TGTGCCAGCAGGGGACAGGGGAACTATGGCTACACCTTC. This translates into CASRGQGNYGYTF. Based on the CDR3 plus reference TRBV2 and TRBJ1-2, the full variable domain is EPEVTQTPSHQVTQMGQEVILRCVPISNHLYFYWYRQILGQKVEFLVSFYNNEISEKSEIFDDQFSVERPDGSNFTLKIRSTKLEDSAMYFCASRGQGNYGYTFGSGTRLTVV.

This chain uses TRBV14 with TRBJ1-4; a possible D gene is TRBD1 (5 bases). V lost 4 bases to trimming and J lost 7 bases, with 16 bases between them. This CDR3 contains 15 residues. Germline values: CDR1 SGHDN, CDR2 FVKESK. The CDR3 DNA reads TGTGCCAGCAGCCCCGGGGAGGGGACGGGTGAAAAACTGTTTTTT. Translated, it gives CASSPGEGTGEKLFF.